These 5 T cell receptor beta chains were sequenced from one sample in a study of cytomegalovirus exposure and HLA in healthy donors. 60 Vbeta and 13 Jbeta primers were used in PCR. TCRdb's table, derived via immunoSEQ multiplex PCR, lists solely in-frame clones and lacks some. The profile covers 250,000 to 300,000 clones, with approximately 84% appearing a single time and about 2% taken by the ten largest. Sequencing used PBMCs. The receptor source for this set is a woman aged 40 to 49 in good health and CMV-seropositive.

This chain links TRBV27 with TRBJ2-1, with TRBD2 matching 11 bases. Germline V lookup: CDR1 MNHEY, CDR2 SMNVEV (reference sequence). After removal of 5 bases from V and 4 bases from J, the junction contained 10 bases not matched to a gene. The CDR3 covers 17 residues. CDR3 DNA: TGTGCCAGCAGTCCGATGGGGACTAGCGGTTTTTACAATGAGCAGTTCTTC. Protein sequence: CASSPMGTSGFYNEQFF.

This clone was counted a few times. The chain uses TRBV19 and TRBJ2-1, with TRBD2 matching 11 bases. Germline CDR1 LNHDA, CDR2 SQIVND (reference sequence). This CDR3 is built from 16 residues. Trimming took 4 bases from V and 2 from J; bases not matched to a gene: 4. CDR3 sequence reads: CASSKASGRTYNEQFF. CDR3 bases: TGTGCCAGTAGTAAGGCTAGCGGGAGGACCTACAATGAGCAGTTCTTC.

The V gene is TRBV13, the J gene TRBJ1-1; a weak D match, TRBD1 (5 bases). Trimming took 5 bases from V and 3 from J, leaving 13 bases between them. Per germline, CDR1 PRHDT and CDR2 FYEKMQ (reference sequence). This CDR3 is 14 amino acids long. The CDR3 region is CASSLRQKDTEAFF. CDR3 sequence (DNA): TGTGCCAGCAGCCTCCGACAGAAGGACACTGAAGCTTTCTTT.

The chain combines TRBV27 with TRBJ1-4; 10 nucleotides match TRBD1. The J segment lost 6 bases and the V segment lost 2 bases, leaving 3 bases of the junction unmatched. Germline V lookup: CDR1 MNHEY, CDR2 SMNVEV (reference sequence). The CDR3 sequence is 15 residues long. The CDR3 protein is CASSLHDRGHEKLFF. The CDR3 nucleotides read TGTGCCAGCAGTTTACACGACAGGGGGCATGAAAAACTGTTTTTT.

V is TRBV13 and J is TRBJ1-1; no clear D. Trimming took 5 bases from V and 3 from J, leaving 16 bases between them. CDR1 is PRHDT, CDR2 FYEKMQ, per germline (reference sequence). This CDR3 has 15 residues. CDR3: CASSLVGGEDTEAFF. CDR3 nucleotide sequence: TGTGCCAGCAGCCTCGTCGGTGGGGAGGACACTGAAGCTTTCTTT.